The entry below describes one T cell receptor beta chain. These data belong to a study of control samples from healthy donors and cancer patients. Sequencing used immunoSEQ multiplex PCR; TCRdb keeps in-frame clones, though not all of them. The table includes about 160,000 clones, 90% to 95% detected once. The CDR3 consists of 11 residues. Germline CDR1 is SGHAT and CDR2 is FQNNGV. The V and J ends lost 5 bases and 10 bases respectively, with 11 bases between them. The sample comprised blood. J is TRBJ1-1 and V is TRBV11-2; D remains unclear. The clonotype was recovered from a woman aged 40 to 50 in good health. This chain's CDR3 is CASSRTIGAFF. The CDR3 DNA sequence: TGTGCCAGCAGCCGTACCATCGGAGCTTTCTTT.